Listed below are T cell receptor beta chains from one sample, sequenced in a study of T-cell reconstitution after alpha-beta-depleted transplantation in children. TCRdb reanalysed the PCR reads using MiXCR and keeps one entry per CDR3 protein. This sample has a few hundred thousand distinct CDR3 sequences; about 17% occur once, and the top ten carry less than 4%. The starting material was PBMCs from the stem cell graft donor, obtained from the stem cell graft. These receptors all come from a human donor who donated a stem cell graft to a child with acute lymphoblastic leukemia. Both conserved end residues are part of each CDR3. Fields, in order: V gene, J gene, CDR3 protein.

V: TRBV30; J: TRBJ1-5; CDR3: CAWSPKGRTNNQPQHF
V: TRBV12-3/TRBV12-4; J: TRBJ1-2; CDR3: CASKAGFYGYTF
V: TRBV7-9; J: TRBJ2-7; CDR3: CASSSVGGFSYEQYF
V: TRBV6-4; J: TRBJ2-1; CDR3: CASSNLAATDNEQFF
V: TRBV28; J: TRBJ2-3; CDR3: CASSSFSARAQYF
V: TRBV7-6; J: TRBJ2-3; CDR3: CASSLAASLDTQYF
V: TRBV27; J: TRBJ2-3; CDR3: CASSPGGEGQDTQYF
V: TRBV7-2; J: TRBJ2-1; CDR3: CASSPRGLAIYNEQFF
V: TRBV9; J: TRBJ2-1; CDR3: CASKSSYNEQFF
V: TRBV27; J: TRBJ2-1; CDR3: CASSLFTGGEQFF
V: TRBV30; J: TRBJ2-1; CDR3: CAGRRGIYNEQFF
V: TRBV7-9; J: TRBJ2-5; CDR3: CASSSSPAYQETQYF
V: TRBV11-1; J: TRBJ2-3; CDR3: CASSLASATRGDTQYF
V: TRBV7-2; J: TRBJ2-7; CDR3: CASSIHDTGGGYEQYF
V: TRBV6-5; J: TRBJ2-7; CDR3: CASSYSNRLSSYEQYF
V: TRBV9; J: TRBJ2-2; CDR3: CASSEGDRGRTGELFF
V: TRBV10-1; J: TRBJ2-5; CDR3: CASSDPGQTQYF
V: TRBV7-9; J: TRBJ2-6; CDR3: CASSFPSGANVLTF
V: TRBV6-1; J: TRBJ2-7; CDR3: CASSPRVGGYEQYF
V: TRBV5-1; J: TRBJ2-1; CDR3: CASTRQGALNEQFF
V: TRBV2; J: TRBJ1-1; CDR3: CASRSTGENTEAFF
V: TRBV5-1; J: TRBJ2-7; CDR3: CASSPGTGKISYEQYF
V: TRBV27; J: TRBJ2-6; CDR3: CASSLKGQGIYSGANVLTF
V: TRBV5-1; J: TRBJ1-2; CDR3: CASSILGQGSGYTF
V: TRBV7-9; J: TRBJ1-1; CDR3: CASSPSKSPYTEAFF
V: TRBV7-8; J: TRBJ1-2; CDR3: CASSSLARRLDGYTF
V: TRBV7-9; J: TRBJ1-3; CDR3: CASSLVAEANTIYF
V: TRBV19; J: TRBJ1-6; CDR3: CASSTQDSVLHF
V: TRBV7-9; J: TRBJ2-7; CDR3: CASSLAGFKDDEQYF
V: TRBV20-1; J: TRBJ2-7; CDR3: CSASAGLANYEQYF
V: TRBV7-2; J: TRBJ1-5; CDR3: CASSFKGTQHF
V: TRBV30; J: TRBJ1-1; CDR3: CAWTLRQGVYEAFF
V: TRBV5-1; J: TRBJ2-1; CDR3: CASSLLTSGSYEQFF
V: TRBV5-1; J: TRBJ2-6; CDR3: CASSSLLQPGQGNSGANVLTF
V: TRBV29-1; J: TRBJ1-1; CDR3: CSVQQEGPEAFF
V: TRBV7-3; J: TRBJ2-1; CDR3: CASSPPPYNEQFF
V: TRBV28; J: TRBJ2-3; CDR3: CASTPFSGSRSTDTQYF
V: TRBV20-1; J: TRBJ2-7; CDR3: CSASWSGTLYEQYF
V: TRBV20-1; J: TRBJ2-7; CDR3: CSARGPSYEQYF
V: TRBV11-2; J: TRBJ2-5; CDR3: CASSLLRTQETQYF
V: TRBV11-2; J: TRBJ2-3; CDR3: CASSLDPAGGQYF
V: TRBV20-1; J: TRBJ2-1; CDR3: CSARGPSSYNEQFF
V: TRBV6-2/TRBV6-3; J: TRBJ2-2; CDR3: CASSYATATGELFF
V: TRBV12-3/TRBV12-4; J: TRBJ1-5; CDR3: CASSQGRTQQPQHF